The T cell receptor beta chain under discussion was sequenced for a study of breast tumors, draining lymph nodes, adjacent tissues. Study conclusions and caveats: Data fit most tumor T cells coming from lymph node, expanding in tumor. Tumor T cell lymph node origin was a supported hypothesis, not proven. Tumor repertoires ranked between lymph nodes and nontumor tissue in diversity, with V and J gene preferences. Luminal-like breast cancer showed significantly higher tumor–nontumor repertoire similarity than basal-like.

TCRdb ran MiXCR on the multiplex PCR reads and lists one entry per CDR3 protein. The data hold under 250,000 distinct CDR3 sequences, with less than 40% observed a single time. The lymph nodes were axillary draining lymph nodes from breast cancer patients. V was cut by 4 bases and J by 7 bases, with 16 bases left in between. The CDR3 contains 14 residues. Looked up from germline, CDR1 is SNHLY and CDR2 is FYNNEI. This clonotype was observed many times. Antigen specificity is unknown. The TCR originated in a female donor with breast cancer. Some clones in this sample may be carry-over from other donors' samples. This chain uses TRBV2 with TRBJ2-5, with D tentatively TRBD2 (6 bases). Sequencing was performed on axillary lymph node tissue. In DNA form, the CDR3 reads TGTGCCAGCAGTGCACGCTCGGCCGGGAGGACCCAGTACTTC. It is translated as CASSARSAGRTQYF.